The 23 T cell receptor beta chains given below trace back to one sample, sequenced in a study of T cells in Graves' hyperthyroidism and ophthalmopathy. Researchers amplified the TCR beta CDR3 regions from RNA transcripts. A set of HTBI primers served as the primers for a first-round RT-PCR of the TCR CDR3. TCRdb passed the multiplex PCR reads through MiXCR, listing each CDR3 protein once. The sample contains about 700,000 distinct CDR3 sequences, 12% to 15% of which appear only once. The sequenced sample consisted of blood. These TCRs come from a woman aged 18-29 years with Graves' hyperthyroidism.

This clonotype came up many times. The CDR3 sequence is CASSGGLAGGPYTGELFF. The CDR3 bases are TGTGCCAGCAGCGGTGGACTAGCGGGAGGGCCGTACACCGGGGAGCTGTTTTTT. The chain links TRBV9 to TRBJ2-2; 15 bases are shared with TRBD2. The trim removed 3 bases at V and 3 bases at J, leaving 6 bases unmatched. Germline CDR1 and CDR2: SGDLS and YYNGEE. The CDR3 runs to 18 residues.

This clonotype showed up many times. This chain uses TRBV18 with TRBJ2-3; 11 bases are a match to TRBD2. There are 16 residues in the CDR3. After removal of 3 bases from V and 2 bases from J, the junction contained 4 bases not matched to a gene. Germline CDR1 reads KGHSH; CDR2 reads LQKENI. The CDR3 is CASSPRLAGTTDTQYF. The CDR3 nucleotides are TGTGCCAGCTCACCTCGACTAGCGGGAACCACAGATACGCAGTATTTT.

This clonotype has a handful of counts. V is TRBV29-1 and J is TRBJ1-1; D not certain. The V end was cut by 4 bases, the J end by 7 bases, with 16 bases between. The CDR3 sequence is 13 residues long. In germline, CDR1 is SQVTM, CDR2 ANQGSEA. The CDR3 here is CSVARAPAFEAFF. The DNA of the CDR3 is TGCAGCGTTGCCCGGGCTCCCGCGTTTGAAGCTTTCTTT.

This clonotype was observed a few times. The rearrangement uses TRBV7-9 and TRBJ1-1; 7 nucleotides line up with TRBD1. The germline V gene has CDR1 SEHNR and CDR2 FQNEAQ (reference sequence). Trimming cost V 4 bases and J 11 bases; bases outside gene matches: 10. The CDR3 extends over 13 amino acids. CDR3 region: CASSYLGGGAAFF. In DNA, the CDR3 is TGTGCCAGCAGCTACCTTGGAGGGGGCGCGGCTTTCTTT. The whole variable domain, remainder taken from reference TRBV7-9 and TRBJ1-1, is DTGVSQNPRHKITKRGQNVTFRCDPISEHNRLYWYRQTLGQGPEFLTYFQNEAQLEKSRLLSDRFSAERPKGSFSTLEIQRTEQGDSAMYLCASSYLGGGAAFFGQGTRLTVV.

This clonotype was found many times. V gene TRBV2 combines with J gene TRBJ1-5, with a tentative D call TRBD1 (5 bases). The CDR3 is 15 residues long. Trimming shortened V by 0 bases and J by 6 bases, and 12 bases separated the two germline ends. Germline V lookup: CDR1 SNHLY, CDR2 FYNNEI. The CDR3: CASSEARGRGQPQHF. CDR3 nucleotides: TGTGCCAGCAGTGAAGCGCGGGGAAGGGGTCAGCCCCAGCATTTT. The variable domain in full, completed from reference TRBV2 and TRBJ1-5, reads EPEVTQTPSHQVTQMGQEVILRCVPISNHLYFYWYRQILGQKVEFLVSFYNNEISEKSEIFDDQFSVERPDGSNFTLKIRSTKLEDSAMYFCASSEARGRGQPQHFGDGTRLSIL.

V gene TRBV7-2 combines with J gene TRBJ2-3, with TRBD2 identical over 15 bases. There are 16 residues in the CDR3. The ends lost 6 bases at V and 5 bases at J; junction bases unmatched: 6. Germline V gene lookup returns CDR1 SGHTA and CDR2 FQGNSA. The CDR3: CASSSGLAGGRDTQYF. The CDR3 nucleotides read TGTGCCAGCAGTTCGGGACTAGCGGGAGGTAGAGATACGCAGTATTTT.

This clonotype was seen at least ten times. The gene calls are TRBV6-2 or TRBV6-3 and TRBJ2-1, with 8 nucleotides matching TRBD2. With 5 bases clipped from V and 6 bases from J, the junction kept 12 bases outside the gene matches. Germline V gene lookup returns CDR1 MNHEY and CDR2 SVGEGT. The CDR3 is 16 amino acids. CDR3 amino acids: CASSLPPGLVFNEQFF. Here the CDR3 DNA reads TGTGCCAGCAGTCTACCCCCGGGACTAGTCTTCAATGAGCAGTTCTTC.

This clonotype has only a few counts. The chain uses TRBV7-2 and TRBJ1-4; D is unclear. V dropped 3 bases and J dropped 4 bases, with 15 bases sitting between them. The CDR3 totals 16 residues. The V gene's germline CDR1 is SGHTA and CDR2 FQGNSA. The CDR3 sequence is CASSFTPPKHNEKLFF. CDR3 sequence (DNA): TGTGCCAGCAGCTTTACCCCACCAAAACATAATGAAAAACTGTTTTTT.

Concerning this clonotype itself: Relative to the germline gene, one junction end is altered; a read error may explain this. This sequence joins TRBV13 and TRBJ2-7; 13 bases fit TRBD2. CDR3 length equals 16 residues. The V gene's germline CDR1 is PRHDT and CDR2 FYEKMQ (reference sequence). The CDR3 coding sequence is TGTGCCGGCAGCCGGACTAGCGGGAGCCCCCAGGGCGAGCAGTACTTC. Translation gives CAGSRTSGSPQGEQYF.

This clonotype was seen more than once but under ten times. The chain carries TRBV28 and TRBJ1-5; D may be TRBD1 (5 bases). The V end was cut by 4 bases, the J end by 0 bases, with 19 bases between. The CDR3 has 18 residues. Per germline, CDR1 MDHEN and CDR2 SYDVKM. In DNA, the CDR3 is TGTGCCAGCAGTTCCCTGGGACTGCCCCTGGATAGCAATCAGCCCCAGCATTTT. It is translated as CASSSLGLPLDSNQPQHF.

Note on this clonotype: This sequence may be a read error, since a much larger clone differs from it by one base. This rearrangement joins TRBV2 to TRBJ2-1; D gene uncertain. The CDR3 extends over 13 amino acids. Germline CDR1 and CDR2: SNHLY and FYNNEI. V was cut by 3 bases and J by 10 bases, with 13 bases left in between. This CDR3 is CASSDRPFYEQFF. The CDR3 nucleotides are TGTGCCAGCAGTGACCGGCCATTCTACGAGCAGTTCTTC.

This clonotype has a count of ten or more. The rearrangement links TRBV29-1 to TRBJ1-2; no clear D. Trimming took 5 bases from V and 7 from J, leaving 23 bases between them. CDR1 SQVTM and CDR2 ANQGSEA come from the germline V gene. The CDR3 is made up of 15 amino acids. The CDR3 protein is CSVSPDEIFSSGYTF. The DNA for the CDR3 is TGCAGCGTTTCCCCCGACGAGATTTTTTCCTCTGGCTACACCTTC.

This clonotype has a handful of counts. V and J are TRBV6-1 and TRBJ2-7; 10 bases line up with TRBD2. This CDR3 is 15 amino acids long. The V gene end was trimmed by 5 bases and the J gene end by 2 bases; junction bases not matched to a gene: 6. Germline assignment: CDR1 MNHNS and CDR2 SASEGT. The CDR3 DNA is TGTGCCAGCAGTCGAGGACTAGCGGATCCCTACGAGCAGTACTTC. It specifies CASSRGLADPYEQYF.

For the CDR3, the DNA is TGTGCCAGCAGCATTACAGGGGCCGGGGGTGGCTACACCTTC. Translating it yields CASSITGAGGGYTF. V usage is TRBV6-1 and J usage is TRBJ1-2; 7 nucleotides align to TRBD1. Germline V gene sequence: CDR1 MNHNS, CDR2 SASEGT. This CDR3 has 14 amino acids. V dropped 6 bases and J dropped 7; count of bases not matched to a gene: 11.

The CDR3 loop is CASPMEETQYF. As DNA, the CDR3 is TGTGCCAGCCCGATGGAAGAGACCCAGTACTTC. The J gene is TRBJ2-5, the V gene TRBV9, with D unclear. Germline CDR1 reads SGDLS; CDR2 reads YYNGEE. The CDR3 totals 11 residues. V was trimmed by 7 bases and J by 3 bases, leaving 7 bases between them.

The table lists this clonotype with many counts. The CDR3 DNA sequence: TGCGCCAGCACTGGTGTCGCAGGGACGAACACCGGGGAGCTGTTTTTT. Translation gives CASTGVAGTNTGELFF. V and J are TRBV5-1 and TRBJ2-2, with a weak D call TRBD1 (5 bases). Germline V gives CDR1 SGHRS, CDR2 YFSETQ. CDR3 length equals 16 residues. The V end lost 6 bases, the J end lost 0 bases, and 15 bases lay between the germline ends.

The chain has TRBV5-1 and TRBJ2-7, with 7 positions matching TRBD2. V lost 0 bases, J lost 2 bases, and 5 bases stayed unmatched. Germline lookup yields CDR1 SGHRS and CDR2 YFSETQ. This CDR3 is 15 amino acids long. The CDR3 is CASSLVTRGTYEQYF. The CDR3 nucleotides are TGCGCCAGCAGCTTGGTAACGCGGGGGACCTACGAGCAGTACTTC.

This clonotype appeared many times. The chain recombines TRBV6-1 with TRBJ1-2; TRBD1 matches 9 bases. Germline V gene data show CDR1 as MNHNS and CDR2 as SASEGT. V was pared by 6 bases and J by 2 bases, with 10 bases of the junction left unmatched. This CDR3 region has 16 residues. The CDR3 sequence: CASRGTGSPVNYGYTF. In DNA form, the CDR3 reads TGTGCCAGCAGAGGGACAGGGTCACCGGTAAACTATGGCTACACCTTC.

This clonotype was picked up many times. The V gene is TRBV28, the J gene TRBJ2-7; D is undetermined. Germline V gene lookup returns CDR1 MDHEN and CDR2 SYDVKM. The CDR3 is made up of 12 amino acids. Trimming removed 8 bases from V and 0 bases from J, with 8 bases in between. Written as DNA, the CDR3 is TGTGCCAGCGTCCGGAGCTCCTACGAGCAGTACTTC. This translates into CASVRSSYEQYF.

The rearrangement uses TRBV7-8 and TRBJ1-4; tentatively, D is TRBD1 (5 bases). CDR3 length equals 17 residues. Between the trimmed V and J ends, which lost 3 bases and 3 bases, there was a span of 17 bases. Germline lookup yields CDR1 SGHVS and CDR2 FQNEAQ. CDR3 nucleotide sequence: TGTGCCAGCAGCTTCCAGACTTTACAGGCCTCTAATGAAAAACTGTTTTTT. Protein product: CASSFQTLQASNEKLFF.

This clonotype was found many times. The chain is built from TRBV12-3 or TRBV12-4 and TRBJ2-1, with 13 nucleotides matching TRBD2. The junction had 11 bases not matched to a gene; V was cut back by 6 bases and J by 6 bases. This CDR3 comprises 17 residues. The CDR3 nucleotides are TGTGCCAGCAGATTCACCCGACTAGCGGGAGGAGGCAATGAGCAGTTCTTC. This encodes CASRFTRLAGGGNEQFF.

Ten or more counts support this clonotype. The chain links TRBV5-6 to TRBJ1-5, with 8 bases that match TRBD1. After removal of 2 bases from V and 0 bases from J, the junction contained 13 bases not matched to a gene. CDR1 is SGHDT, CDR2 YYEEEE, per germline. The CDR3 runs 19 residues. The CDR3 reads CASSFSRGRLAYSNQPQHF. The CDR3 DNA follows: TGTGCCAGCAGCTTCTCCAGGGGGCGTCTGGCTTATAGCAATCAGCCCCAGCATTTT.

A note on this clonotype: One junction end does not reproduce the germline sequence, and a read error may be involved. This chain uses TRBV11-3 with TRBJ2-5; D is tentatively TRBD1 or TRBD2 (5 bases each). Per the germline V gene, CDR1 is SGHNT and CDR2 is YENEEA. This CDR3 spans 11 amino acids. The CDR3 spells CASGDRDRVDF. The CDR3 nucleotides are TGTGCCAGCGGAGACCGGGACCGGGTCGACTTC.